This T cell receptor (beta chain) was sequenced in a study of shared clonotypes between healthy human individuals. The study enrolled healthy HIV-negative adults without recent acute infections or vaccinations as donors. Germline trimming cut 4 bases from V and 3 bases from J; bases unmatched to any gene: 5. This CDR3 comprises 15 residues. Looked up from germline, CDR1 is SGHRS and CDR2 is YFSETQ. Study outcomes and limitations: The study drew on few donors, limiting represented genetic and exposure-history diversity.

Each subset's genomic DNA was shared equally among a number of immunoSEQ plates. The protocol was immunoSEQ multiplex PCR, while the TCRdb copy is restricted to in-frame clones and leaves out a portion. The data show over 850,000 clones, approximately 80% seen once. Comments on this clone: Its antigen is not known.

This sequence was found in a young man in good health. Some clones in this sample may be carry-over from other donors' samples. Input material: memory CD4+ T cells from PBMCs. Regarding subset: CD45RA-negative fraction. The chain links TRBV5-1 to TRBJ2-2; 8 nucleotides match TRBD1. CDR3 in amino acids: CASSGGQVYTGELFF. The CDR3 nucleotides read TGCGCCAGCAGCGGGGGACAGGTTTACACCGGGGAGCTGTTTTTT.